This T cell receptor (beta chain) was captured in a study of post-analysis software for immune sequencing data (dated by TCRdb to 2013 to 2016). Regarding the research as a whole: Recorded disease courses included relapsing-remitting, secondary progressive and progressive-relapsing multiple sclerosis, with some patients lacking subtype annotation. A subset of samples was prepared in parallel using single-end sample barcoding, then pooled and co-amplified after Illumina adapter ligation. Patient repertoires were compared against about twelve previously published healthy control repertoires from donors aged about 6 to 26 years. Results and caveats for the whole study, not just this receptor: Patients showed significantly higher frequencies than controls for five TRBV segments, among them TRBV5-6, TRBV5-1 and TRBV20-1. The multiple sclerosis patient group was slightly younger than the control group. Significantly lower normalized Chao1 diversity was found in multiple sclerosis patients than in controls, suggesting substantial peripheral T-cell clonal expansion. Direct clustering with F measure revealed strong co-clustering of samples prepared in the same batch, which led to a batch-effect correction.

The CDR3 covers 15 residues, taking in both the cysteine and the phenylalanine. CDR3 DNA only is kept here, 45 bases in frame from base 1. V ends up 2 bases short and J 6 bases short, with an unmatched junction base count of 8. CDR1 and CDR2 are read off the germline V gene (reference sequence) as MNHEY and SMNVEV. As regards this clonotype: The specificity of this receptor is unknown. No much larger clone exists at a distance of one base, and base qualities are not known.

To demonstrate the VDJtools post-analysis software, TCR beta repertoires were profiled from the peripheral blood of more than ten young patients with multiple sclerosis. The multiple sclerosis patients were children and adolescents between roughly 6 and 17 years of age. Receptor amplification or capture employed PCR. For sequencing, an Illumina HiSeq 2500 was employed. Unique molecular identifiers were incorporated into TCR beta cDNA libraries to reduce PCR and sequencing biases. About 500,000 cDNA molecules were obtained for every 1 to 10 million input T cells, so each molecule roughly corresponded to one T cell. Patient libraries were prepared and sequenced with the same protocol used for the earlier healthy control dataset. Within a given batch, samples were prepared together, multiplexed and sequenced on the same HiSeq lane. The paper's data handling went like this. MIGEC was used to process the raw barcoded reads, and molecular identifier groups with only a single read were discarded before consensus assembly and CDR3 extraction. VDJtools was used for post-analysis of the clonotype tables, with diversity normalized by down-sampling every dataset to the smallest sample size. To correct batch-related cross-sample contamination, repertoire overlap clustering matched CDR3 amino acid sequences but not nucleotide sequences. TCRdb trimmed the raw reads at Q25, called clones with MiXCR and kept productive beta chains. All rows with the same CDR3 protein become a single entry with the most common DNA and genes. These V and J calls are TCRdb output, not the study's own analysis. In all, the sample holds some 690,000 distinct CDR3 sequences, and 25% to 30% of those were seen once. The top ten hold under 0.7% of the sample.

This chain is built from TRBV27 and TRBJ2-7; 9 nucleotides in the junction match TRBD1. The source is a girl aged 10 to 17 with multiple sclerosis. Source material: blood. The DNA sequence is TGTGCCAGCAGTTTAACCCCGGGACAGGGATCCGAGCAGTACTTC. This is translated as CASSLTPGQGSEQYF.